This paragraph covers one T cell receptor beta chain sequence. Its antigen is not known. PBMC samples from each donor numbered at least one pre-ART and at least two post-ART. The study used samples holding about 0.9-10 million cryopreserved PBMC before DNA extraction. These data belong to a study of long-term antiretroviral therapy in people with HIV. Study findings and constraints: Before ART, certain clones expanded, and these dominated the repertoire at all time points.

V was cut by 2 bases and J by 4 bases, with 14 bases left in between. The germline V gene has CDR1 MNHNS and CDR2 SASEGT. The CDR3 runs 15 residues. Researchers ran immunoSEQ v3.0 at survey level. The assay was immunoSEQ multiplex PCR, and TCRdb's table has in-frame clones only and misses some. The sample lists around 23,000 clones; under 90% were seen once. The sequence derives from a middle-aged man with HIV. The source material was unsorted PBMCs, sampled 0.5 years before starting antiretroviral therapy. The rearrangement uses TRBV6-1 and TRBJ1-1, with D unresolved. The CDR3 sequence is CASSETRAWGTEAFF. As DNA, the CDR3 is TGTGCCAGCAGTGAAACGAGGGCGTGGGGCACTGAAGCTTTCTTT.